The following is a T cell receptor (beta chain) sequence with its context. Its antigen is still unknown. This specimen comes from a study of identical twins. Study-level points and caveats: The study drew conclusions from cross-sectional statistical analysis, not from following the same donors.

V lost 2 bases and J 10 bases, leaving 12 bases between the germline ends. Germline values: CDR1 LNHDA, CDR2 SQIVND (reference sequence). This CDR3 is built from 13 residues. One entry per CDR3 protein results from TCRdb running MiXCR on the 5' RACE reads. The top ten clones hold roughly 7% of a sample with about 330,000 distinct CDR3 sequences, 9% to 15% of them seen once. These data were also reused for a study on yellow fever vaccine responses in identical twins.

The chain is built from TRBV19 and TRBJ2-1, with unresolved D. The sequence was collected from a young woman in good health. Material for sequencing was CD8+ T cells sorted from blood. Written as DNA, the CDR3 is TGTGCCAGTAGTATAAACCCGGTGGTGGAGCAGTTCTTC. Translated, it gives CASSINPVVEQFF. Full variable domain (rest looked up from reference TRBV19 and TRBJ2-1): DGGITQSPKYLFRKEGQNVTLSCEQNLNHDAMYWYRQDPGQGLRLIYYSQIVNDFQKGDIAEGYSVSREKKESFPLTVTSAQKNPTAFYLCASSINPVVEQFFGPGTRLTVL.